This T cell receptor beta chain was sequenced for a study of T cells after yellow fever vaccination. Study at large: Preparation used SMART-Seq v4 Ultra Low Input for the low-cell-number fractions. Overall study findings and caveats: Booster sampling recovered most clones from primary vaccination (approximately 97% CD4, 80% to 90% CD8). Clonotypes shared by both compartments, CD4 and CD8, made up a small share.

A 5'RACE template-switching step, the method used to make TCR cDNA, added a universal primer site and UMIs. Each CDR3 protein is one row after TCRdb ran MiXCR on the 5' RACE reads. The table lists 400,000 or so distinct CDR3 sequences, about 9.9% of them singletons. On this clonotype: The antigen is unknown.

Germline lookup yields CDR1 MNHEY and CDR2 SVGAGI. V shed 4 bases and J shed 5 bases, with 14 bases lying between them. The CDR3 is 14 residues long. Specimen: PBMCs, collected on the day of the first yellow fever vaccination. The source is a man between 18 and 29 years old who received the YFV17D yellow fever vaccine. This chain connects TRBV6-5 to TRBJ2-5; D is perhaps TRBD1 or TRBD2 (7 bases each). The CDR3 nucleotides read TGTGCCAGCAGTTTCACCAGGGGGGGGGAGACCCAGTACTTC. This translates into CASSFTRGGETQYF.